A single sample gave rise to the 32 T cell receptor beta chains below, sequenced in a study of beta chain features in type 1 diabetes. No antigens are known for them. Every isolated RNA sample was fully reverse transcribed, so sequencing captured expressed TCRB transcripts. The data were produced by immunoSEQ multiplex PCR, yet TCRdb's version contains in-frame clones alone and is incomplete. This table has roughly 340,000 clones, about 12% appearing once. Regarding the study as a whole: All four CD4+ subsets from Type 1 diabetes patients carried moderately but significantly shorter TCRB CDR3s.

The sample comprised naive CD4+ T cells from blood. The receptor set was obtained from a woman in her late teens or twenties with type 1 diabetes.

The genes are TRBV4-3 and TRBJ1-1; unclear D gene. The germline V and J ends were trimmed by 0 bases and 1 base, with 9 bases remaining between them. The length of the CDR3 is 15 residues. Per germline, CDR1 LGHNA and CDR2 YSLEER. This CDR3 reads CASSQDFIPNTEAFF. The CDR3 coding sequence is TGCGCCAGCAGCCAAGATTTCATCCCGAACACTGAAGCTTTCTTT.

This chain uses TRBV7-3 with TRBJ2-7, with a tentative D call TRBD2 (5 bases). Per germline, CDR1 SGHTA and CDR2 FQGTGA. V was pared by 10 bases and J by 0 bases, with 16 bases between. This CDR3 is 14 amino acids long. The CDR3 bases are TGTGCCACAAAACTCAGCGGAACCTCCTACGAGCAGTACTTC. It yields the protein CATKLSGTSYEQYF. Variable domain in full (rest from reference TRBV7-3 and TRBJ2-7): GAGVSQTPSNKVTEKGKYVELRCDPISGHTALYWYRQSLGQGPEFLIYFQGTGAADDSGLPNDRFFAVRPEGSVSTLKIQRTERGDSAVYLCATKLSGTSYEQYFGPGTRLTVT.

In its sample, this clone was seen a few times. The V gene is TRBV25-1, the J gene TRBJ1-1; D might be TRBD1 (5 bases). V gave up 6 bases and J gave up 0 bases, with 11 bases separating them. Germline V gene sequence: CDR1 MGHDK, CDR2 SYGVNS. This CDR3 spans 14 amino acids. This CDR3 reads CASREAGVNTEAFF. The CDR3 nucleotides are TGTGCCAGCAGGGAGGCGGGGGTGAACACTGAAGCTTTCTTT.

The chain links TRBV18 to TRBJ2-5; 7 positions match TRBD1. CDR3 length: 15 amino acids. Germline trimming cut 4 bases from V and 0 bases from J; bases unmatched to any gene: 5. Germline CDR1 KGHSH, CDR2 LQKENI. CDR3 sequence (DNA): TGTGCCAGCTCACTTGGGACAGACTACCAAGAGACCCAGTACTTC. Protein: CASSLGTDYQETQYF.

The chain carries TRBV9 and TRBJ2-5; D not resolved. The CDR3 spans 13 residues. Germline assignment: CDR1 SGDLS and CDR2 YYNGEE. The V and J ends lost 0 bases and 2 bases respectively, with 5 bases between them. The CDR3 DNA sequence: TGTGCCAGCAGCGTAGCCCAGCAAGAGACCCAGTACTTC. Its translation is CASSVAQQETQYF.

The chain employs TRBV27 and TRBJ2-7; perhaps TRBD2 as D (6 bases). CDR3 size: 14 residues. The V gene's germline CDR1 is MNHEY and CDR2 SMNVEV (reference sequence). Trimming stripped 6 bases from V and 2 bases from J, with 14 bases between. The CDR3 reads CASRPGGTPYEQYF. The CDR3 coding sequence is TGTGCCAGCAGACCCGGAGGGACCCCCTACGAGCAGTACTTC.

In this sample, this clone turned up a few times. Other DNA sequences in the sample encode the same CDR3. V is TRBV18 and J is TRBJ2-7; D might be TRBD2 (5 bases). This CDR3 spans 13 amino acids. The ends were cut back, 2 bases at V and 2 bases at J, with 7 bases in the middle. Germline loops: CDR1 KGHSH, CDR2 LQKENI. CDR3 sequence: CASSPGLTYEQYF. The CDR3 coding sequence is TGTGCCAGCTCACCAGGACTTACCTACGAGCAGTACTTC.

This clone has more than one count but fewer than ten. This chain uses TRBV5-1 with TRBJ2-5, with 7 bases identical to TRBD2. The CDR3 totals 15 residues. The germline gives CDR1 SGHRS, CDR2 YFSETQ. V was pared by 4 bases and J by 3 bases, with 9 bases of the junction left unmatched. CDR3 amino acids: CASSLGAGPKETQYF. The CDR3 nucleotides read TGCGCCAGCAGCCTGGGAGCGGGACCAAAAGAGACCCAGTACTTC. The full variable domain, completed using reference TRBV5-1 and TRBJ2-5, is KAGVTQTPRYLIKTRGQQVTLSCSPISGHRSVSWYQQTPGQGLQFLFEYFSETQRNKGNFPGRFSGRQFSNSRSEMNVSTLELGDSALYLCASSLGAGPKETQYFGPGTRLLVL.

In this sample, this clone turned up a few times. This chain uses TRBV6-5 with TRBJ1-6; D is possibly TRBD1 (5 bases). Germline values: CDR1 MNHEY, CDR2 SVGAGI. Trimming stripped 5 bases from V and 5 bases from J, with 10 bases between. This CDR3 region has 14 residues. DNA for the CDR3: TGTGCCAGCAGTAGGACATCGGATAATTCACCCCTCCACTTT. Its translation: CASSRTSDNSPLHF.

This clone was observed a few times. The V call is TRBV7-9, the J call TRBJ1-1; TRBD1 is a possible D gene (5 bases). The CDR3 covers 14 residues. The V gene lost 2 bases and the J gene lost 2 bases, with 9 bases spanning the gap. Germline CDR1 and CDR2: SEHNR and FQNEAQ (reference sequence). In DNA, the CDR3 is TGTGCCAGCAGCTTACCCGACAGAAACACTGAAGCTTTCTTT. Translated: CASSLPDRNTEAFF.

The chain uses TRBV4-3 and TRBJ2-1; 8 nucleotides match TRBD2. CDR1 is LGHNA, CDR2 YSLEER, per germline. The J segment lost 0 bases and the V segment lost 1 base, leaving 5 bases of the junction unmatched. The CDR3 length is 17 residues. In nucleotides, the CDR3 is TGCGCCAGCAGCCAAGTCATCACTAGCGGCTCCTACAATGAGCAGTTCTTC. It specifies CASSQVITSGSYNEQFF.

This chain joins TRBV7-3 and TRBJ2-3, with 9 bases lining up with TRBD2. After removal of 5 bases from V and 1 base from J, the junction contained 4 bases not matched to a gene. The CDR3 is made up of 15 amino acids. Germline values: CDR1 SGHTA, CDR2 FQGTGA. CDR3 nucleotide sequence: TGTGCCAGCAGCCCACGACTAGCGGGCACAGATACGCAGTATTTT. This sequence encodes CASSPRLAGTDTQYF.

In this sample, this clone turned up a few times. V and J are TRBV5-1 and TRBJ1-2; 9 bases map to TRBD1. V lost 4 bases and J lost 8; bases outside the gene matches: 6. CDR1 and CDR2 from the germline V gene are SGHRS and YFSETQ. The CDR3 contains 13 residues. CDR3 sequence: CASSPDRGDGYTF. CDR3 coding DNA: TGCGCCAGCAGCCCGGACAGGGGTGACGGCTACACCTTC.

The J gene is TRBJ2-7, the V gene TRBV6-5, with 10 bases identical to TRBD2. Germline CDR1 is MNHEY and CDR2 is SVGAGI. The CDR3 loop spans 15 amino acids. V lost 7 bases and J lost 0; bases outside the gene matches: 6. CDR3: CASTPSGGLSYEQYF. The CDR3 coding sequence is TGTGCCAGCACCCCTAGCGGGGGTCTCTCCTACGAGCAGTACTTC.

This clone has just a few counts. CDR3: CANYRIFNSPLHF. The CDR3 DNA is TGCGCCAACTACAGGATTTTTAATTCACCCCTCCACTTT. The chain combines TRBV23-1 with TRBJ1-6; D is possibly TRBD1 (5 bases). TRBV23-1 is known as an ORF, though its function is uncertain. The germline V and J ends were trimmed by 10 bases and 6 bases, with 13 bases remaining between them. The CDR3 consists of 13 residues.

This clone was observed a few times. This chain links TRBV5-1 with TRBJ2-1; the match to TRBD1 covers 10 bases. The germline V gene encodes CDR1 SGHRS and CDR2 YFSETQ. The trim removed 7 bases at V and 6 bases at J, leaving 16 bases unmatched. This CDR3 is 17 amino acids long. The CDR3 DNA follows: TGCGCCAGCGGGGCACTCTCCGGGACAGGGGCGGTCAATGAGCAGTTCTTC. Amino acid sequence: CASGALSGTGAVNEQFF.

The chain uses TRBV9 and TRBJ1-2; D gene ambiguous. V was trimmed by 2 bases and J by 1 base, leaving 6 bases between them. The CDR3 sequence is 13 residues long. Germline V CDR1 and CDR2: SGDLS, YYNGEE. The CDR3 here is CASSVTDNYGYTF. CDR3 nucleotide sequence: TGTGCCAGCAGCGTTACAGATAACTATGGCTACACCTTC.

This clone was recorded only once. The chain uses TRBV7-2 and TRBJ2-7, with D uncertain. Germline V gene sequence: CDR1 SGHTA, CDR2 FQGNSA. The CDR3 contains 11 residues. Trimming stripped 5 bases from V and 0 bases from J, with 2 bases between. For the CDR3, the DNA is TGTGCCAGCAGCCACTCCTACGAGCAGTACTTC. It translates to CASSHSYEQYF.

The V call is TRBV5-4, the J call TRBJ2-1; 11 bases align to TRBD2. J lost 4 bases, V lost 0 bases, and 6 bases had no gene match. The CDR3 loop spans 17 amino acids. CDR1 SGHNT and CDR2 YYREEE come from the germline V gene (reference sequence). The CDR3 DNA reads as TGTGCCAGCAGCTTGGGAGCCGGGACTAGCGGATACAATGAGCAGTTCTTC. Amino acids: CASSLGAGTSGYNEQFF.

This sequence joins TRBV4-3 and TRBJ2-7; 7 positions agree with TRBD1. This CDR3 comprises 15 residues. The J segment lost 3 bases and the V segment lost 0 bases, leaving 5 bases of the junction unmatched. CDR1 and CDR2 (germline): LGHNA, YSLEER. The CDR3 loop is CASSQDDRAYYEQYF. The CDR3 DNA sequence: TGCGCCAGCAGCCAAGATGACAGGGCGTACTACGAGCAGTACTTC.

This chain connects TRBV4-1 to TRBJ2-7; 7 bases fit TRBD2. V gave up 0 bases and J gave up 3 bases; unmatched junction bases: 5. The germline V gene has CDR1 MGHRA and CDR2 YSYEKL. This CDR3 has 15 amino acids. For the CDR3, the DNA is TGCGCCAGCAGCCAAGATTTGGCGGGGGTCTACGAGCAGTACTTC. It is translated as CASSQDLAGVYEQYF.

CDR3 DNA sequence: TGCGCCAGCAGCCAAGAGGGGCCGGCGAACACCGGGGAGCTGTTTTTT. Translating it yields CASSQEGPANTGELFF. The rearrangement links TRBV4-3 to TRBJ2-2, with D tentatively TRBD1 (5 bases). Looked up from germline, CDR1 is LGHNA and CDR2 is YSLEER. This CDR3 is built from 16 residues. Between the trimmed V and J ends, which lost 0 bases and 0 bases, there was a span of 8 bases.

V gene TRBV10-3 combines with J gene TRBJ2-5; the match to TRBD2 covers 8 bases. The CDR3 extends over 13 amino acids. The J segment lost 4 bases and the V segment lost 8 bases, leaving 6 bases of the junction unmatched. In germline, CDR1 is ENHRY, CDR2 SYGVKD. The CDR3 here is CAIQRGIGETQYF. In DNA form, the CDR3 reads TGTGCCATCCAGCGGGGGATCGGAGAGACCCAGTACTTC.

This clone was counted between two and nine times. The chain is built from TRBV23-1 and TRBJ2-1; 11 bases are shared with TRBD1. TRBV23-1 qualifies as an ORF whose function is uncertain. Trimming cost V 9 bases and J 7 bases; bases outside gene matches: 5. This CDR3 has 13 residues. The CDR3, as DNA: TGCGCCAGAAAGGACAGGGGGCAGAATGAGCAGTTCTTC. This sequence encodes CARKDRGQNEQFF.

The rearrangement joins TRBV9 to TRBJ2-1, with 10 bases aligning to TRBD2. The CDR3 spans 16 residues. CDR1 is SGDLS and CDR2 is YYNGEE in the germline V gene. J lost 8 bases, V lost 4 bases, and 12 bases had no gene match. CDR3 nucleotides: TGTGCCAGCAGCCCTACACTAGCGGGGAGGGGGGATGAGCAGTTCTTC. It translates to CASSPTLAGRGDEQFF. The variable domain in full, completed from reference TRBV9 and TRBJ2-1, reads DSGVTQTPKHLITATGQRVTLRCSPRSGDLSVYWYQQSLDQGLQFLIQYYNGEERAKGNILERFSAQQFPDLHSELNLSSLELGDSALYFCASSPTLAGRGDEQFFGPGTRLTVL.

The chain links TRBV4-1 to TRBJ2-3, with 14 bases that match TRBD2. The ends lost 4 bases at V and 5 bases at J; junction bases unmatched: 5. This CDR3 has 16 amino acids. Germline V lookup: CDR1 MGHRA, CDR2 YSYEKL. CDR3 in amino acids: CASSPGTSGSVDTQYF. The CDR3 nucleotides read TGCGCCAGCAGCCCCGGGACTAGCGGGAGTGTAGATACGCAGTATTTT.

V usage is TRBV10-3 and J usage is TRBJ1-1; D remains ambiguous. CDR1 is ENHRY and CDR2 is SYGVKD in the germline V gene. Trimming took 10 bases from V and 4 from J, leaving 10 bases between them. The CDR3 is 11 amino acids. CDR3 DNA sequence: TGTGCCAGCAGGACTTTCACTGAAGCTTTCTTT. This sequence encodes CASRTFTEAFF.

This clone came up a few times. The chain recombines TRBV7-9 with TRBJ2-3; 11 bases are shared with TRBD2. This CDR3 comprises 16 residues. J lost 2 bases, V lost 8 bases, and 9 bases had no gene match. The germline gives CDR1 SEHNR, CDR2 FQNEAQ (reference sequence). The CDR3 DNA is TGTGCCAGCGGATCTAGCGGGGGGTCCTTCACAGATACGCAGTATTTT. Its translation: CASGSSGGSFTDTQYF.

The CDR3 protein is CASSPGQSQETQYF. The CDR3 DNA sequence: TGTGCCAGCAGCCCCGGACAGTCCCAAGAGACCCAGTACTTC. The chain combines TRBV9 with TRBJ2-5, with D perhaps matching TRBD1 (6 bases). Germline-derived CDR1 and CDR2 are SGDLS and YYNGEE. This CDR3 region has 14 residues. Between the trimmed V and J ends, which lost 4 bases and 1 base, there was a span of 11 bases.

V is TRBV15 and J is TRBJ1-2, with D perhaps matching TRBD1 (6 bases). V lost 6 bases and J lost 8, with 19 bases in between. The CDR3 extends over 14 amino acids. Germline V gene sequence: CDR1 LNHNV, CDR2 YYDKDF (reference sequence). CDR3 nucleotides: TGTGCCACCAGGCCGGACAGTACCTTATGGGGCTACACCTTC. Residues: CATRPDSTLWGYTF.

The CDR3 DNA sequence: TGTGCCAGCAGCGTTCTAGCGGGAACACAAGAGACCCAGTACTTC. Amino acid sequence: CASSVLAGTQETQYF. J is TRBJ2-5 and V is TRBV9, with TRBD2 matching 9 bases. V was clipped by 2 bases and J by 2 bases; unmatched bases: 4. Germline-derived CDR1 and CDR2 are SGDLS and YYNGEE. This CDR3 region has 15 residues.

The CDR3 sequence: CASSLAGANEQFF. CDR3 bases: TGTGCCAGCAGTTTGGCGGGCGCCAATGAGCAGTTCTTC. This sequence joins TRBV28 and TRBJ2-1, with D perhaps TRBD2 (5 bases). The CDR3 totals 13 residues. Germline assignment: CDR1 MDHEN and CDR2 SYDVKM. Trimming left V 3 bases short and J 6 bases short, with 9 bases between.